This T cell receptor (beta chain) is drawn from a study of neurological immune-mediated disorders. Study-wide context: Secondary progressive cases numbered 3 among the roughly 35 multiple sclerosis patients, while the other 31 were relapsing-remitting.

This clonotype appeared many times. Its antigen is as yet unknown. General observations from the study: The absence of shared CDR3 amino acid sequences among expanded clones across subjects suggests private repertoires in all groups. The greatest degree of TCR clonal expansion was observed in HTLV-1-associated myelopathy, with the lowest in multiple sclerosis, below that of healthy controls.

By 5'RACE with 10-nucleotide random UMIs, the cDNA was made. TCRdb fed the 5' RACE reads into MiXCR, producing one record per CDR3 protein. The data show about 95,000 distinct CDR3 sequences, about 3.8% seen once. The material sequenced was PBMCs. This TCR was recovered from a woman aged 18-35 years with multiple sclerosis.

The CDR3 loop reads CASSQVGGTGHSPLHF. CDR3 in DNA: TGTGCCAGCAGCCAAGTCGGGGGAACGGGCCATTCACCCCTCCACTTT. The chain recombines TRBV3-1 with TRBJ1-6; D possibly corresponds to TRBD1 (5 bases). The V gene lost 1 base and the J gene lost 8 bases, with 15 bases spanning the gap. The germline V gene has CDR1 LGHDT and CDR2 YNNKEL (reference sequence). CDR3 length: 16 residues.